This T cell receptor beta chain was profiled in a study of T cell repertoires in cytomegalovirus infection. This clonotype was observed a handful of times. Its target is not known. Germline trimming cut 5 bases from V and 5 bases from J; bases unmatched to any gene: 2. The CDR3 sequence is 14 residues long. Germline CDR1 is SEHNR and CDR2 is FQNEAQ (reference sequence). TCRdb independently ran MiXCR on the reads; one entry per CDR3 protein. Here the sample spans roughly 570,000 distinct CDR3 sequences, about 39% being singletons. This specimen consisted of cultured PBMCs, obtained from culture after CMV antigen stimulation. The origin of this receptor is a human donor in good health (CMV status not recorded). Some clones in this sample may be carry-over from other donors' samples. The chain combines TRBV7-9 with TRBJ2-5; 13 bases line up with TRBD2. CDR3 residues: CASSMTSGRETQYF. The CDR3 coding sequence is TGTGCCAGCAGCATGACTAGCGGGAGGGAGACCCAGTACTTC.